This is a list of T cell receptor beta chains from one sample in a study of control samples from healthy donors and cancer patients. Generated by immunoSEQ multiplex PCR, the TCRdb table keeps only in-frame clones and is missing some. In the table there are some 58,000 clones, over 75% of which are singletons. Sequencing was carried out using PBMCs. The receptors stem from an older woman with lung cancer. Each CDR3 is given with its conserved first and last residue. D genes are given only for firm matches. Clone size is shown for a subset of rows, as once, few, many or a class of expanded clone.

CDR3aa: CASSAHRGPYGYTF
CDR3nt: TGTGCCAGCAGCGCTCACAGGGGCCCCTATGGCTACACCTTC
j_gene: TRBJ1-2
v_gene: TRBV9
abundance: once
d_gene: TRBD1

CDR3aa: CASRPSGRALFHEQFF
CDR3nt: TGTGCCAGCAGACCTAGCGGGAGGGCCCTCTTCCATGAGCAGTTCTTC
j_gene: TRBJ2-1
v_gene: TRBV3-1/TRBV3-2
abundance: NA
d_gene: TRBD2

CDR3aa: CASSPYSLGNTEAFF
CDR3nt: TGCGCCAGCAGTCCCTACAGCCTGGGGAACACTGAAGCTTTCTTT
j_gene: TRBJ1-1
v_gene: TRBV10-1
abundance: NA
d_gene: NA

CDR3aa: CASSQGVQGNEKLFF
CDR3nt: TGTGCCAGCAGCCAAGGGGTACAGGGTAATGAAAAACTGTTTTTT
j_gene: TRBJ1-4
v_gene: TRBV3-1/TRBV3-2
abundance: NA
d_gene: NA

CDR3aa: CASSLMQATGITGELFF
CDR3nt: TGTGCCAGCAGCTTAATGCAAGCCACAGGGATCACCGGGGAGCTGTTTTTT
j_gene: TRBJ2-2
v_gene: TRBV7-3
abundance: NA
d_gene: NA

CDR3aa: CASSRTGIIHEQYF
CDR3nt: TGTGCCAGCAGTCGGACAGGGATCATCCACGAGCAGTACTTC
j_gene: TRBJ2-7
v_gene: TRBV2
abundance: NA
d_gene: TRBD1

CDR3aa: CASSTGTVYGYTF
CDR3nt: TGTGCCAGCAGTACCGGGACAGTCTATGGCTACACCTTC
j_gene: TRBJ1-2
v_gene: TRBV3-1/TRBV3-2
abundance: NA
d_gene: TRBD1

CDR3aa: CASSQGPGGRARGYTF
CDR3nt: TGTGCCAGCAGCCAAGGTCCGGGAGGTAGGGCCCGGGGCTACACCTTC
j_gene: TRBJ1-2
v_gene: TRBV4-2
abundance: NA
d_gene: NA

CDR3aa: CASSRRAGTEAFF
CDR3nt: TGTGCCAGCAGCCGAAGGGCAGGGACTGAAGCTTTCTTT
j_gene: TRBJ1-1
v_gene: TRBV11-3
abundance: once
d_gene: NA

CDR3aa: CASSPPTGELFF
CDR3nt: TGTGCCAGCAGCCCTCCAACCGGGGAGCTGTTTTTT
j_gene: TRBJ2-2
v_gene: TRBV7-9
abundance: NA
d_gene: NA

CDR3aa: CASRGALINQPQHF
CDR3nt: TGTGCCAGCAGAGGGGCCCTTATCAATCAGCCCCAGCATTTT
j_gene: TRBJ1-5
v_gene: TRBV27
abundance: NA
d_gene: NA

CDR3aa: CASSLGPLGATGYEQYF
CDR3nt: TGCGCCAGCAGCTTGGGCCCTCTGGGGGCGACGGGGTACGAGCAGTACTTC
j_gene: TRBJ2-7
v_gene: TRBV5-1
abundance: NA
d_gene: NA

CDR3aa: CASSDRVNTEAFF
CDR3nt: TGTGCCAGCAGCGATAGGGTGAACACTGAAGCTTTCTTT
j_gene: TRBJ1-1
v_gene: TRBV7-3
abundance: NA
d_gene: NA

CDR3aa: CASSARQAGGSYNEQFF
CDR3nt: TGTGCCAGCAGCGCCCGGCAAGCGGGGGGGTCCTACAATGAGCAGTTCTTC
j_gene: TRBJ2-1
v_gene: TRBV5-5
abundance: NA
d_gene: TRBD2

CDR3aa: CASSLDQGGTYEAFF
CDR3nt: TGTGCCAGCAGCTTAGATCAGGGGGGAACCTATGAAGCTTTCTTT
j_gene: TRBJ1-1
v_gene: TRBV11-2
abundance: NA
d_gene: TRBD1

CDR3aa: CASSPTGAQETQYF
CDR3nt: TGTGCCAGCAGCCCGACAGGGGCGCAAGAGACCCAGTACTTC
j_gene: TRBJ2-5
v_gene: TRBV7-3
abundance: NA
d_gene: TRBD1

CDR3aa: CATIGNTIYF
CDR3nt: TGCGCCACTATTGGAAACACCATATATTTT
j_gene: TRBJ1-3
v_gene: TRBV5-1
abundance: NA
d_gene: NA

CDR3aa: CASSEGQGFEAFF
CDR3nt: TGTGCCAGCAGTGAGGGACAGGGGTTTGAAGCTTTCTTT
j_gene: TRBJ1-1
v_gene: TRBV12-3/TRBV12-4
abundance: NA
d_gene: TRBD1

CDR3aa: CASRPGLLTEAFF
CDR3nt: TGTGCCAGCAGGCCGGGACTCCTGACTGAAGCTTTCTTT
j_gene: TRBJ1-1
v_gene: TRBV28
abundance: NA
d_gene: NA

CDR3aa: CASTKLETQYF
CDR3nt: TGTGCCAGCACCAAACTCGAGACCCAGTACTTC
j_gene: TRBJ2-5
v_gene: TRBV6-5
abundance: NA
d_gene: NA

CDR3aa: CASSFLAGGQETQYF
CDR3nt: TGTGCCAGCAGCTTTCTAGCGGGGGGGCAAGAGACCCAGTACTTC
j_gene: TRBJ2-5
v_gene: TRBV7-9
abundance: NA
d_gene: TRBD2

CDR3aa: CASSPHPDWNTEAFF
CDR3nt: TGTGCCAGCAGCCCACACCCGGACTGGAACACTGAAGCTTTCTTT
j_gene: TRBJ1-1
v_gene: TRBV9
abundance: once
d_gene: NA

CDR3aa: CASSLGPDRIYGYTF
CDR3nt: TGTGCCAGCAGCTTGGGGCCGGACCGCATCTATGGCTACACCTTC
j_gene: TRBJ1-2
v_gene: TRBV5-5
abundance: once
d_gene: NA

CDR3aa: CASSQKRHSGANVLTF
CDR3nt: TGTGCCAGCAGCCAAAAGCGCCACTCTGGGGCCAACGTCCTGACTTTC
j_gene: TRBJ2-6
v_gene: TRBV3-1/TRBV3-2
abundance: NA
d_gene: NA

CDR3aa: CASSQESQRGASYEQYF
CDR3nt: TGTGCCAGCAGCCAAGAATCCCAGCGGGGGGCCTCCTACGAGCAGTACTTC
j_gene: TRBJ2-7
v_gene: TRBV3-1/TRBV3-2
abundance: NA
d_gene: TRBD2

CDR3aa: CASSPAGGYEQYF
CDR3nt: TGTGCCAGCAGCCCCGCAGGGGGCTACGAGCAGTACTTC
j_gene: TRBJ2-7
v_gene: TRBV11-3
abundance: NA
d_gene: TRBD1

CDR3aa: CASPAAAGSYEQYF
CDR3nt: TGTGCCAGCCCGGCCGCAGCGGGCTCCTACGAGCAGTACTTC
j_gene: TRBJ2-7
v_gene: TRBV6-5
abundance: NA
d_gene: NA

CDR3aa: CASSSTGLGTDTQYF
CDR3nt: TGTGCCAGCAGCTCAACAGGGCTGGGCACAGATACGCAGTATTTT
j_gene: TRBJ2-3
v_gene: TRBV7-3
abundance: NA
d_gene: NA

CDR3aa: CASSQGRHTDTQYF
CDR3nt: TGTGCCAGCAGCCAAGGACGCCATACAGATACGCAGTATTTT
j_gene: TRBJ2-3
v_gene: TRBV14
abundance: few
d_gene: NA

CDR3aa: CASSLARSARGGYTF
CDR3nt: TGCGCCAGCAGCTTGGCGAGGTCGGCGCGGGGTGGCTACACCTTC
j_gene: TRBJ1-2
v_gene: TRBV5-1
abundance: NA
d_gene: NA

CDR3aa: CASSYGENTEAFF
CDR3nt: TGTGCCAGTAGTTACGGGGAGAACACTGAAGCTTTCTTT
j_gene: TRBJ1-1
v_gene: TRBV19
abundance: NA
d_gene: NA

CDR3aa: CASSLTPTAGTEAFF
CDR3nt: TGCGCCAGCAGCTTAACCCCGACAGCGGGAACTGAAGCTTTCTTT
j_gene: TRBJ1-1
v_gene: TRBV5-1
abundance: NA
d_gene: NA

CDR3aa: CAIGDSKETQYF
CDR3nt: TGTGCCATCGGGGACTCCAAAGAGACCCAGTACTTC
j_gene: TRBJ2-5
v_gene: TRBV10-3
abundance: NA
d_gene: NA

CDR3aa: CASSPSTGTATYNEQFF
CDR3nt: TGTGCCAGTAGTCCATCGACCGGGACGGCTACCTACAATGAGCAGTTCTTC
j_gene: TRBJ2-1
v_gene: TRBV19
abundance: NA
d_gene: NA

CDR3aa: CASSSRDRPNQPQHF
CDR3nt: TGTGCCAGCAGCTCCCGGGACAGACCCAATCAGCCCCAGCATTTT
j_gene: TRBJ1-5
v_gene: TRBV6-2/TRBV6-3
abundance: NA
d_gene: TRBD1

CDR3aa: CASSYRGHTNTEAFF
CDR3nt: TGTGCCAGCAGTTACAGGGGACATACGAACACTGAAGCTTTCTTT
j_gene: TRBJ1-1
v_gene: TRBV6-5
abundance: once
d_gene: NA

CDR3aa: CASSLDREEVAFF
CDR3nt: TGCGCCAGCAGCTTGGACAGGGAAGAAGTAGCTTTCTTT
j_gene: TRBJ1-1
v_gene: TRBV5-1
abundance: NA
d_gene: NA

CDR3aa: CASTDLSGNTIYF
CDR3nt: TGTGCCAGCACCGACCTCTCTGGAAACACCATATATTTT
j_gene: TRBJ1-3
v_gene: TRBV6-6
abundance: NA
d_gene: NA

CDR3aa: CASSRDRDVIGGTEAFF
CDR3nt: TGTGCCAGCAGCCGAGACAGGGACGTTATTGGCGGCACTGAAGCTTTCTTT
j_gene: TRBJ1-1
v_gene: TRBV4-2
abundance: once
d_gene: TRBD1

CDR3aa: CASSSSTVVRDEQYF
CDR3nt: TGTGCCAGCAGCTCCTCGACAGTCGTTCGCGACGAGCAGTACTTC
j_gene: TRBJ2-7
v_gene: TRBV6-5
abundance: NA
d_gene: NA

CDR3aa: CASSFDRNTEAFF
CDR3nt: TGTGCCAGCAGCTTTGATAGGAACACTGAAGCTTTCTTT
j_gene: TRBJ1-1
v_gene: TRBV6-4
abundance: NA
d_gene: NA

CDR3aa: CASSSNPRAVNTEAFF
CDR3nt: TGTGCCAGCAGCAGCAACCCCAGGGCGGTGAACACTGAAGCTTTCTTT
j_gene: TRBJ1-1
v_gene: TRBV9
abundance: NA
d_gene: NA

CDR3aa: CASSEAPLSYEQYF
CDR3nt: TGTGCCAGCAGTGAAGCGCCGTTGTCCTACGAGCAGTACTTC
j_gene: TRBJ2-7
v_gene: TRBV2
abundance: NA
d_gene: NA

CDR3aa: CASRGTSGGEETQYF
CDR3nt: TGTGCCAGCAGGGGGACTAGCGGGGGTGAAGAGACCCAGTACTTC
j_gene: TRBJ2-5
v_gene: TRBV27
abundance: NA
d_gene: TRBD2

CDR3aa: CASSQGRNTGELFF
CDR3nt: TGTGCCAGTTCCCAGGGACGTAACACCGGGGAGCTGTTTTTT
j_gene: TRBJ2-2
v_gene: TRBV19
abundance: NA
d_gene: NA

CDR3aa: CASSLEVGATEAFF
CDR3nt: TGTGCCAGCAGCTTAGAGGTGGGGGCCACTGAAGCTTTCTTT
j_gene: TRBJ1-1
v_gene: TRBV7-9
abundance: NA
d_gene: NA

CDR3aa: CASSRGVSSYNEQFF
CDR3nt: TGTGCCAGCAGCCGCGGGGTTAGCTCCTACAATGAGCAGTTCTTC
j_gene: TRBJ2-1
v_gene: TRBV5-6
abundance: once
d_gene: NA

CDR3aa: CASSTPGGGNTIYF
CDR3nt: TGTGCCAGCAGCACTCCGGGAGGGGGAAACACCATATATTTT
j_gene: TRBJ1-3
v_gene: TRBV9
abundance: NA
d_gene: NA

CDR3aa: CASSQDQGGNTEAFF
CDR3nt: TGTGCCAGCAGCCAAGATCAGGGGGGTAACACTGAAGCTTTCTTT
j_gene: TRBJ1-1
v_gene: TRBV3-1/TRBV3-2
abundance: NA
d_gene: TRBD1

CDR3aa: CASSERGPKETQYF
CDR3nt: TGTGCCAGCAGCGAGCGGGGGCCTAAAGAGACCCAGTACTTC
j_gene: TRBJ2-5
v_gene: TRBV2
abundance: NA
d_gene: TRBD2